This T cell receptor (beta chain) is drawn from a study of glioma-infiltrating T cells. This clonotype was counted ten times or more. What it binds is unknown. General study points: Only very few CDR3 sequences appeared in both tissue and blood. Above-expected tissue-blood divergence occurred in all gliomas, most in low-grade ones.

Using RNA template, CDR3s of TCR alpha and beta were amplified with iRepertoire arm-PCR. For one-step reverse transcription and amplification, about 85-400 ng of tissue mRNA or PBMC total RNA was used. One entry per CDR3 protein results from TCRdb running MiXCR on the multiplex PCR reads. The sample carries around 130,000 distinct CDR3 sequences, 24% recorded once. The germline gives CDR1 KGHSH, CDR2 LQKENI. The CDR3 has 15 residues. The ends lost 3 bases at V and 2 bases at J; junction bases unmatched: 3. The sample taken for sequencing was glioma tissue, nonneoplastic brain tissue, or PBMCs (not recorded which). The chain joins TRBV18 to TRBJ2-1, with 8 positions matching TRBD1. The TCR sequence derives from a human donor with low-grade glioma or glioblastoma, undergoing nonglioma brain surgery, or in good health (not recorded which). The CDR3 sequence is CASSPPDRAYNEQFF. CDR3 coding DNA: TGTGCCAGCTCACCTCCGGACAGGGCCTACAATGAGCAGTTCTTC.